This T cell receptor beta chain derives from a study of human T cells and chemical hapten exposure (dated by TCRdb to about 2021). Study-level background: For sensitization, 2% DPC in acetone was applied to an approximately 2 cm by approximately 2 cm area of upper inner arm skin. Throughout the study period of 20 to 25 weeks, patients also received therapeutic DPC doses to the scalp every week. Patch tests used Finn chambers with 0.01% DPC on the upper back, scored after 6 days by International Contact Dermatitis Research Group standards. The patient cohort, mostly female, included alopecia areata with under or over 50% scalp involvement, alopecia totalis and alopecia universalis. Libraries were pooled for sequencing, and variation in per-sample TCR yields was attributed mainly to small differences in library volumes within the pool. This study followed changes in the peripheral blood TCR repertoire in vivo during primary and secondary sensitization of alopecia patients to the hapten diphenylcyclopropenone (DPC). Blood samples were taken from patients before sensitization (week 0) and at 2, 6 and about 24 weeks after DPC sensitization. Blood for TCR sequencing was provided by twenty-nine alopecia patients at one to four time points (pre-sensitization, 2, 6 and 24 weeks). Study-wide conclusions, independent of this receptor: Expanded TCRs formed significantly more large CDR3 similarity clusters than pre-sensitization or healthy control sets, consistent with antigen-driven responses. Repeated subsampling changed both the strength of the expansion versus patch-test correlation and the threshold at which that correlation became significant. DPC sensitization did not change the number of TCRs with a frequency above 1 in 1000, and there was no evidence of changes in global repertoire structure. All patients had alopecia, a presumed autoimmune disease, so their immune response might differ from that of healthy individuals. The number of PT1 expanded TCRs positively correlated with patch test score, significant at thresholds 8, 16 and 32 but not 4.

Points on this clonotype: This receptor's antigen is unknown. No much larger clone exists at a distance of one base, and base qualities are not known.

To prepare the library, RACE was applied. The instrument given in TCRdb is NextSeq 500. During library preparation, unique molecular identifiers were attached to individual cDNA molecules so that TCRs could be counted quantitatively and reproducibly. Each blood RNA sample was used to sequence both TCR alpha and TCR beta chains. In the source study's methods: Samples had a median of roughly 87,000 TCRs, with a range from roughly 20,000 to 690,600. V, J and CDR3 annotation of the TCR reads was carried out using the Decombinator software suite. Every sample was subsampled to the same number of TCRs (28,000) for the PS versus PT1 abundance plots. TCRs were defined as expanded if absent before sensitization and observed at least eight times at the 2-week time point. TCRdb handled the public reads itself, with Q25 trimming in fastp and clone calling in MiXCR, and kept productive beta chains. Each record represents a unique CDR3 protein, reported with the most common genes and DNA among its rows. TCRdb, not the original authors, processed these V and J calls. The sample table records some 180,000 distinct CDR3 sequences; approximately 20% of these occur just once. In total, the top ten clones hold approximately 6.7% of the sample.

What this sample's time point label stands for: patch test 1, 2 weeks after DPC sensitization. The meaning of the sample's treatment or condition label: therapeutic diphenylcyclopropenone sensitization with weekly scalp DPC. At each patch-test visit, blood was drawn before the patch test was applied. Patients were eligible if aged 18 to 70, diagnosed with alopecia and judged suitable for DPC therapy, and pregnant patients were excluded. Total RNA was extracted from unfractionated whole blood that had been collected in Tempus Blood RNA tubes. The sequence derives from a woman in her forties or fifties with alopecia areata. Some clones in this sample may be carry-over from other donors' samples. The source material was whole blood, sampled in connection with sensitization to the hapten diphenylcyclopropenone (DPC).

The DNA is TGCGCCAGCAGCTTGGATCCAGGTAACAATGAGCAGTTCTTC. It translates to CASSLDPGNNEQFF. This chain is built from TRBV5-1 and TRBJ2-1; no D gene call is confident. CDR1 SGHRS and CDR2 YFSETQ were looked up in the germline V gene. V is pared back by 0 bases and J by 5 bases, with 9 bases lying between the germline termini. Inclusive of the bounding cysteine and phenylalanine, the CDR3 is 14 residues long. Just CDR3 DNA is preserved here, 42 bases in frame from base 1.